The clone carrying this T cell receptor beta chain was counted at least ten times. The antigen is not known. J was trimmed by 2 bases and V by 3 bases; bases with no gene match: 5. Per germline, CDR1 DFQATT and CDR2 SNEGSKA (reference sequence). The CDR3 loop spans 14 amino acids. This record comes from a study of T cells in Graves' hyperthyroidism and ophthalmopathy. Notes on the study in general: Ophthalmopathy prediction by the model preceded onset by a median roughly 6.3 months.

The TCR beta CDR3 regions underwent amplification using RNA transcripts as the source. A first-round RT-PCR of the TCR CDR3 used the HTBI primer set. Via MiXCR, TCRdb re-called the multiplex PCR reads, giving one row per CDR3 protein. Among 300,000 to 400,000 distinct CDR3 sequences listed, about 12% were seen once. V and J are TRBV20-1 and TRBJ2-7, with 9 bases lining up with TRBD2. Sequenced sample: blood. This TCR was sampled from a woman aged 18-29 years with Graves' hyperthyroidism. For the CDR3, the DNA is TGCAGTGCTAGTGGAGCGGGGGGCCCCTACGAGCAGTACTTC. Encoded protein: CSASGAGGPYEQYF.